The 10 T cell receptor beta chains listed next were all sequenced from one sample in a study of T cell responses to AZD1222 COVID-19 vaccine. Libraries were prepared by immunoSEQ multiplex PCR; TCRdb keeps only in-frame clonotypes and omits some of them. The sample includes 110,000 or so clones, approximately 88% seen only once; the top ten take 6.5%. The starting material was peripheral blood, obtained 28 days after the second AZD1222 dose. The receptors shown here come from an adult who received the AZD1222 COVID-19 vaccine.

The genes are TRBV15 and TRBJ2-7; 9 nucleotides line up with TRBD1. Per the germline V gene, CDR1 is LNHNV and CDR2 is YYDKDF (reference sequence). The V gene end was trimmed by 2 bases and the J gene end by 5 bases; junction bases not matched to a gene: 4. The CDR3 length is 14 residues. CDR3 DNA sequence: TGTGCCACCAGCAGACAACAGGGGGCCGACGAGCAGTACTTC. Its protein product is CATSRQQGADEQYF.

The J gene is TRBJ1-2, the V gene TRBV6-5; D gene unclear. The V gene's germline CDR1 is MNHEY and CDR2 SVGAGI. Trimming shortened V by 11 bases and J by 1 base, and 8 bases separated the two germline ends. The CDR3 runs to 11 residues. The CDR3, as DNA: TGTGCCGCCACACTTAACTATGGCTACACCTTC. Translating it yields CAATLNYGYTF.

CDR3: CASSRPGQSSGANVLTF. In DNA, the CDR3 is TGTGCCAGCTCACGACCGGGACAGTCCTCTGGGGCCAACGTCCTGACTTTC. The rearrangement uses TRBV18 and TRBJ2-6, with 7 bases fitting TRBD1. CDR3 length: 17 amino acids. CDR1 is KGHSH, CDR2 LQKENI, per germline. With V trimmed by 4 bases and J by 0 bases, 6 bases remained unmatched.

This clone appeared once. The V gene is TRBV5-4, the J gene TRBJ2-7; TRBD1 is a possible D gene (5 bases). Germline values: CDR1 SGHNT, CDR2 YYREEE (reference sequence). V gave up 2 bases and J gave up 4 bases, with 10 bases separating them. CDR3 length: 13 amino acids. The CDR3 is CASSFQGWYEQYF. The CDR3 DNA reads TGTGCCAGCAGCTTTCAGGGCTGGTACGAGCAGTACTTC. The entire variable domain, with the rest obtained from reference TRBV5-4 and TRBJ2-7, is as follows: ETGVTQSPTHLIKTRGQQVTLRCSSQSGHNTVSWYQQALGQGPQFIFQYYREEENGRGNFPPRFSGLQFPNYSSELNVNALELDDSALYLCASSFQGWYEQYFGPGTRLTVT.

The genes are TRBV7-9 and TRBJ1-1, with D uncertain. The CDR3 extends over 13 amino acids. V lost 2 bases to trimming and J lost 2 bases, with 6 bases between them. Germline CDR1 is SEHNR and CDR2 is FQNEAQ (reference sequence). The CDR3 sequence: CASSLNINTEAFF. CDR3 DNA sequence: TGTGCCAGCAGCTTAAACATAAACACTGAAGCTTTCTTT.

Turning to this clone: Other DNA sequences in this sample translate to the same CDR3. The chain uses TRBV7-9 and TRBJ2-1; tentatively, D is TRBD1 (5 bases). V lost 7 bases and J 0 bases, leaving 13 bases between the germline ends. The germline V gene encodes CDR1 SEHNR and CDR2 FQNEAQ (reference sequence). The CDR3 has 15 amino acids. The CDR3 bases are TGTGCCAGCATCCCCACAGGTTCCTCCTACAATGAGCAGTTCTTC. Residues: CASIPTGSSYNEQFF.

The chain carries TRBV18 and TRBJ1-6; D perhaps matches TRBD1 (6 bases). V was clipped by 5 bases and J by 0 bases, with 17 bases between them. This CDR3 region has 18 residues. Germline CDR1 KGHSH, CDR2 LQKENI. The CDR3 region has the DNA TGTGCCAGCTCAATCCAGGGGATCGGGGGCTCCTATAATTCACCCCTCCACTTT. This translates into CASSIQGIGGSYNSPLHF.

The genes are TRBV7-2 and TRBJ2-6; 7 bases align to TRBD1. The CDR3 spans 15 residues. Germline-derived CDR1 and CDR2 are SGHTA and FQGNSA. V shed 5 bases and J 2 bases; nucleotides not matched to a gene: 3. As DNA, the CDR3 is TGTGCCAGCAGCCTCCAGGGGGCTGGGGCCAACGTCCTGACTTTC. It translates to CASSLQGAGANVLTF.

The gene calls are TRBV3-1 (or the pseudogene TRBV3-2) and TRBJ2-1; D is unclear. In germline, CDR1 is LGHDT, CDR2 YNNKEL (reference sequence). The CDR3 sequence is 15 residues long. Trimming shortened V by 4 bases and J by 0 bases, and 10 bases separated the two germline ends. CDR3 sequence reads: CASSRSLSSYNEQFF. In nucleotides, the CDR3 is TGTGCCAGCAGCCGGAGCCTGAGCTCCTACAATGAGCAGTTCTTC.

The chain uses TRBV18 and TRBJ2-7; D is undetermined. CDR1 and CDR2 (germline): KGHSH, LQKENI. CDR3 size: 14 residues. Trimming took 6 bases from V and 7 from J, leaving 19 bases between them. CDR3 protein: CASSQRPGLGEQYF. The CDR3 coding sequence is TGTGCCAGCTCCCAGAGACCCGGTTTGGGAGAGCAGTACTTC.